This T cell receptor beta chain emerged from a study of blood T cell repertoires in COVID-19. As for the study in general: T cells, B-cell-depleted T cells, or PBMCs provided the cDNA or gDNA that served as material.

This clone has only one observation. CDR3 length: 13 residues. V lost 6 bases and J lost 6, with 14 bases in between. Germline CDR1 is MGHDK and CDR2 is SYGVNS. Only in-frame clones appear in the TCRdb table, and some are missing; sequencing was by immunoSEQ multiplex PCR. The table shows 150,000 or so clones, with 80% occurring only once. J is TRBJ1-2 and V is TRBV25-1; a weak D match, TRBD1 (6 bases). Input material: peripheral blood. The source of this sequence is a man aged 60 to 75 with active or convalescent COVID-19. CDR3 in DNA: TGTGCCAGCAGGGCGGGGGGCGCGGATGGCTACACCTTC. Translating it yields CASRAGGADGYTF.